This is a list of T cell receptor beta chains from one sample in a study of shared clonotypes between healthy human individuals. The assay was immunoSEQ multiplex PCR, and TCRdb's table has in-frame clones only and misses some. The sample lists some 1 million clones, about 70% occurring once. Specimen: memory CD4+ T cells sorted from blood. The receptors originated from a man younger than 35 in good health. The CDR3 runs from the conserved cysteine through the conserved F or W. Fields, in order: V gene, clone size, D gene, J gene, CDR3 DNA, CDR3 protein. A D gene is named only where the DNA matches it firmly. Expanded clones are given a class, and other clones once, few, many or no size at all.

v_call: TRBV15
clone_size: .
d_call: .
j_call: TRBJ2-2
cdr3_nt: TGTGCCACCAGCAGCTTCGGCCTTTCGAACACCGGGGAGCTGTTTTTT
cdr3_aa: CATSSFGLSNTGELFF

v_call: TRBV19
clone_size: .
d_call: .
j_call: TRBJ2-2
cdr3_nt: TGTGCCAGTAGTATCGGCAGGGGCAAGCACACCGGGGAGCTGTTTTTT
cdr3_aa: CASSIGRGKHTGELFF

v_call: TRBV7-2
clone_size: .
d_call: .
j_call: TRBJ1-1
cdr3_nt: TGTGCCAGCAGCTTAGGGGTCACTGAAGCTTTCTTT
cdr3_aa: CASSLGVTEAFF

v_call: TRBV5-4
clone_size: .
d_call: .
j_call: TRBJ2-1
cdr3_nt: TGTGCCAGCAGCGTTGGCGGACGGACCTACAATGAGCAGTTCTTC
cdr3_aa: CASSVGGRTYNEQFF

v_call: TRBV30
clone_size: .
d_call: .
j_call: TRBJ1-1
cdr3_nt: TGTGCCTGGAGTAGGGGGAGCCTTGTTCGGGAATCGAACACTGAAGCTTTCTTT
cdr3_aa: CAWSRGSLVRESNTEAFF

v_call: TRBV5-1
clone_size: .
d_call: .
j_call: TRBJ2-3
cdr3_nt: TGCGCCAGTAAGCCCGGGACAAGCACAGATACGCAGTATTTT
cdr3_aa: CASKPGTSTDTQYF

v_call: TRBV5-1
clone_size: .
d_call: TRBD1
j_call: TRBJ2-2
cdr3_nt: TGCGCCAGCAGCAACCCGGGACAGGCGAACACCGGGGAGCTGTTTTTT
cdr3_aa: CASSNPGQANTGELFF

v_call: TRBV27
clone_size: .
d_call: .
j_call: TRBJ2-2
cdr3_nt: TGTGCCAGCCGACGAACAGGGAACACCGGGGAGCTGTTTTTT
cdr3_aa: CASRRTGNTGELFF

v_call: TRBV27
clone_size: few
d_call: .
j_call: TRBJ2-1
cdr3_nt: TGTGCCAGCAGTTTATCTCAGCCGCGATCCGGGACTGAGCAGTTCTTC
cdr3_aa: CASSLSQPRSGTEQFF

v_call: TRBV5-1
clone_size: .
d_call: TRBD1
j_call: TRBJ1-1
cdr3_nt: TGCGCCAGCAGAAAGGGACAGGGTGAGACTGAAGCTTTCTTT
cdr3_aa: CASRKGQGETEAFF

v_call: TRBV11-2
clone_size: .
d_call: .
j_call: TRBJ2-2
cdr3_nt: TGTGCCAGCAGCTTATCGGGACAGAACACCGGGGAGCTGTTTTTT
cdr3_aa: CASSLSGQNTGELFF

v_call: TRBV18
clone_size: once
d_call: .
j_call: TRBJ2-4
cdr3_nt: TGTGCCAGCTCACCAGCAGGTTTCGCCAAAAACATTCAGTACTTC
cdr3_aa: CASSPAGFAKNIQYF

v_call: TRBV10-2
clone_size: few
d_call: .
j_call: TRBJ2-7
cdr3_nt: TGCGCCAGCAGTGAGAATAGCTTTTACGAGCAGTACTTC
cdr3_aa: CASSENSFYEQYF

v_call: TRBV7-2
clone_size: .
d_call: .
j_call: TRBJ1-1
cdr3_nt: TGTGCCAGCAGCCAGGGACACCCAACGCTCGCTGAAGCTTTCTTT
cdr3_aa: CASSQGHPTLAEAFF

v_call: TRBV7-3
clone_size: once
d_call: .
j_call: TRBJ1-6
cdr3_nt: TGTGCCAGCAGCTTAACGGCCAGTAATTCACCCCTCCACTTT
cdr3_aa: CASSLTASNSPLHF

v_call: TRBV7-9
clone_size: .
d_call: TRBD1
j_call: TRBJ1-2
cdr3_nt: TGTGCCAGCAGGTCTACAGGGGGCCATGGCTACACCTTC
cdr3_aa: CASRSTGGHGYTF

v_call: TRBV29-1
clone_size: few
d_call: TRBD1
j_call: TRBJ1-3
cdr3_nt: TGCAGCGTTCGACAGGGGGCAGGAAACACCATATATTTT
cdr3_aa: CSVRQGAGNTIYF

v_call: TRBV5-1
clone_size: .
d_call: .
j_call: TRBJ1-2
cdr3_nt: TGCGCCAGCAGCTCCGACACGACTAACTATGGCTACACCTTC
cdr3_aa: CASSSDTTNYGYTF

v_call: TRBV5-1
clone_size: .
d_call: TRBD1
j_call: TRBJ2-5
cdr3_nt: TGCGCCAGCAGCTTGGGTGACAGGGGTGTAGAGACCCAGTACTTC
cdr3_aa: CASSLGDRGVETQYF

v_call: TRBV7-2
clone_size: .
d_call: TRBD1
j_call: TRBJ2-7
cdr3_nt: TGTGCCAGCAGTAGAGGGGGACAGGGTTCCTACGAGCAGTACTTC
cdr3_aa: CASSRGGQGSYEQYF

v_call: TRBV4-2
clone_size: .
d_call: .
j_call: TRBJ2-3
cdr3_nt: TGTGCCAGCAGCCAAGGGGTACAAGCCACAGATACGCAGTATTTT
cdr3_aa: CASSQGVQATDTQYF

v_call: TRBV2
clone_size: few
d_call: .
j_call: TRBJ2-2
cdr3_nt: TGTGCCAGCAATGGCGATGTCGGGGAGCTGTTTTTT
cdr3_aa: CASNGDVGELFF

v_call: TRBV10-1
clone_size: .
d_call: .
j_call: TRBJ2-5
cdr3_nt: TGCGCCAGCCAGAGAGATACCCAAGGGACCCAGTACTTC
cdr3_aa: CASQRDTQGTQYF

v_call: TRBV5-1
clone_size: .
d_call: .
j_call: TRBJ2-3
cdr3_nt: TGCGCCAGCAGCTTTACCACAGATACGCAGTATTTT
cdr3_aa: CASSFTTDTQYF

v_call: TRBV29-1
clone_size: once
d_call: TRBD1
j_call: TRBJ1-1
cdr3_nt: TGCAGCGGTGTACAGGGGTCTAGGGGTGAAGCTTTCTTT
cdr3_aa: CSGVQGSRGEAFF

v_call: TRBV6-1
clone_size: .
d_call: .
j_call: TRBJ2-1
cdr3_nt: TGTGCCAGCCGGGGTAATTTCTTC
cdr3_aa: CASRGNFF

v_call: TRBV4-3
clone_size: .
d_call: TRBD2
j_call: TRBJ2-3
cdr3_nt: TGCGCCAGCAGCCAAGATTTAGGGCTAGCGGGTTCTGCTAGCACAGATACGCAGTATTTT
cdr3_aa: CASSQDLGLAGSASTDTQYF

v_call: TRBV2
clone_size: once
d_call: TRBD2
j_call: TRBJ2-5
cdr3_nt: TGTGCCAGCAGTGTTTCTAGCGGGGGGGCGGAGACCCAGTACTTC
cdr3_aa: CASSVSSGGAETQYF

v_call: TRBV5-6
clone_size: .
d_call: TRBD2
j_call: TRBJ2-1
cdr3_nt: TGTGCCAGCAGCTACCGGACTAGCGGGATAACACGTCCCAATGAGCAGTTCTTC
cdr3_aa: CASSYRTSGITRPNEQFF

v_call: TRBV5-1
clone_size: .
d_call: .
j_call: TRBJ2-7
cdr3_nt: TGCGCCAGCAGCTTGGAAGGGTCGAAGGCCGTCTACGAGCAGTACTTC
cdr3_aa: CASSLEGSKAVYEQYF

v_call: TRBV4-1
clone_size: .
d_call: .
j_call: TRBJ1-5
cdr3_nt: TGCGCCAGCAGCCAAGCATTAGGACTTTGGCAATCGAATCAGCCCCAGCATTTT
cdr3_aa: CASSQALGLWQSNQPQHF